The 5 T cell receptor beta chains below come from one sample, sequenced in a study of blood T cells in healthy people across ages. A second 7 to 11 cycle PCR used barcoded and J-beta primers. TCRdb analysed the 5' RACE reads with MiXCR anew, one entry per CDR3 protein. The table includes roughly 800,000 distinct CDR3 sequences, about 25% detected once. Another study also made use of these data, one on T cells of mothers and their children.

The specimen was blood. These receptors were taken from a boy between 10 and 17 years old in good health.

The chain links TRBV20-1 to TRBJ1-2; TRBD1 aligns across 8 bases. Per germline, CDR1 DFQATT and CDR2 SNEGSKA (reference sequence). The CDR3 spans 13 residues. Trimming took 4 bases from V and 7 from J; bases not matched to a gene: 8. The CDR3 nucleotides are TGCAGTGCTAAGGACAGGGAGGGACGTGGCTACACCTTC. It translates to CSAKDREGRGYTF.

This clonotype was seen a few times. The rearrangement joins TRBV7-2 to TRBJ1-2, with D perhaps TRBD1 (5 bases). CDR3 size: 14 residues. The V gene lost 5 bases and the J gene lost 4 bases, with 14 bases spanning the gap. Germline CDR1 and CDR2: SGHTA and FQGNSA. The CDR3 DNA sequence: TGTGCCAGCAGCCAGGGCCCATACAGCTATGGCTACACCTTC. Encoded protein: CASSQGPYSYGYTF.

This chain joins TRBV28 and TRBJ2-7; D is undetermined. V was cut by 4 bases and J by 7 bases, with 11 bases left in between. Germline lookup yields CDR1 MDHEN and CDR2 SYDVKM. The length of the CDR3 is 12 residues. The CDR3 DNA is TGTGCCAGCAGTTCTCCAGCGAGGGAGCAGTACTTC. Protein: CASSSPAREQYF.

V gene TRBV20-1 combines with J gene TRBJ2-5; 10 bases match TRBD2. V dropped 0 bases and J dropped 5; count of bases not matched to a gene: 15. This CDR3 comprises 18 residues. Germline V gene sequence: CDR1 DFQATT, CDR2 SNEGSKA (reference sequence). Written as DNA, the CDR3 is TGCAGTGCTAGAGATCCCCTACTAGCGGGGACATTAGTTGAGACCCAGTACTTC. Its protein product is CSARDPLLAGTLVETQYF.

CDR3 bases: TGCGCCAGCAGCCCACAGGGTCCTTTTGAGACCCAGTACTTC. Amino acids: CASSPQGPFETQYF. The chain couples TRBV5-1 to TRBJ2-5, with D maybe TRBD1 (6 bases). The CDR3 consists of 14 residues. Germline lookup yields CDR1 SGHRS and CDR2 YFSETQ. V gave up 4 bases and J gave up 5 bases, with 15 bases separating them.